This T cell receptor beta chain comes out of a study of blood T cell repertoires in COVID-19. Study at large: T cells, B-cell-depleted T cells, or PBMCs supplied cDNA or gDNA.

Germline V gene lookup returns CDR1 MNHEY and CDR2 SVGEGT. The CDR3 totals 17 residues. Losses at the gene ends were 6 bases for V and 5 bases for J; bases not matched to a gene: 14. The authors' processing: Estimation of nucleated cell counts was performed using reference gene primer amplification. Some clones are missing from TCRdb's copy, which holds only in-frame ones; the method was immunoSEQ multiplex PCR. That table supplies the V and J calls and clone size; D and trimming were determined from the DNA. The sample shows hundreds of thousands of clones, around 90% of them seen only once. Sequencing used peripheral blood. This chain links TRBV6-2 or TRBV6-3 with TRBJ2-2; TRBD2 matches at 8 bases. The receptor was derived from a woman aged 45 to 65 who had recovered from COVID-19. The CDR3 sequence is CASSPAGSGRRTGELFF. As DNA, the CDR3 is TGTGCCAGCAGCCCTGCCGGCAGCGGGAGAAGGACCGGGGAGCTGTTTTTT.